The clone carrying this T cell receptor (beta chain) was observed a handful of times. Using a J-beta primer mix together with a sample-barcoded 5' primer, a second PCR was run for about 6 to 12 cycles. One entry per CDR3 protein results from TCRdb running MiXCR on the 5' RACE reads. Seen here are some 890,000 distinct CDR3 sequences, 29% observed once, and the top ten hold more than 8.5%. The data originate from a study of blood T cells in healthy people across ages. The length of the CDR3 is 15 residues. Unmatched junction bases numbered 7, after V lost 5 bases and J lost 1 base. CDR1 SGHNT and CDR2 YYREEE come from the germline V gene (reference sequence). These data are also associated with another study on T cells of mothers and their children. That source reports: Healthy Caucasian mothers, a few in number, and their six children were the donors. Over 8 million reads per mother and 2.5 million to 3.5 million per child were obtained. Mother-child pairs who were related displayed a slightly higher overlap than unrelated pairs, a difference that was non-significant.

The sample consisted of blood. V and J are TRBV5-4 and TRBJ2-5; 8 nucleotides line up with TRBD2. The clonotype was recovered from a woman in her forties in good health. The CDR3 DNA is TGTGCCAGCAGGGATGGGACTAGTATCCAAGAGACCCAGTACTTC. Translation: CASRDGTSIQETQYF. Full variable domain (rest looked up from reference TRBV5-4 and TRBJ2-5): ETGVTQSPTHLIKTRGQQVTLRCSSQSGHNTVSWYQQALGQGPQFIFQYYREEENGRGNFPPRFSGLQFPNYSSELNVNALELDDSALYLCASRDGTSIQETQYFGPGTRLLVL.